The TCR beta chain described here comes from a study of cytomegalovirus exposure and HLA in healthy donors. The primer mix had 60 Vbeta and 13 Jbeta primers. The table came from immunoSEQ multiplex PCR; TCRdb's copy has only in-frame clones and leaves some out. The sample carries 90,000 to 150,000 clones, 63% recorded once. Regarding the study as a whole: Reported performance of the classifier showed diagnosis of cytomegalovirus status with high specificity and sensitivity. A likely sequencing artifact accounted for one observed cluster of highly shared sequence variants. Most sequenced TCRs were rare (though some public TCRs occurred in many donors).

This clone was seen a handful of times. Its matching antigen is unknown. V was clipped by 1 base and J by 2 bases, with 13 bases between them. The germline gives CDR1 SGHKS, CDR2 YYEKEE (reference sequence). The CDR3 length is 16 residues. Donors sampled were nominally healthy, though unrecorded immune exposures were likely. The V gene is TRBV5-5, the J gene TRBJ2-1; D remains ambiguous. The sequenced sample consisted of PBMCs. This TCR was sampled from a man aged 40-50 years in good health and CMV-seropositive. This chain's CDR3 is CASSLSSARAYNEQFF. CDR3 sequence (DNA): TGTGCCAGCAGCTTGTCCAGCGCCCGAGCCTACAATGAGCAGTTCTTC.